One and the same sample provided the 29 T cell receptor beta chains below, sequenced in a study of CD8 T cells in Susac syndrome. Random hexamers were used to reverse transcribe an amount of roughly 0.5 to 1 ug RNA. TCRdb ran MiXCR on the immunoSEQ multiplex PCR reads and lists one entry per CDR3 protein. The table has about 210,000 distinct CDR3 sequences, around 95% seen once; the top ten hold 0.082%. Sequencing was done on a sample of CD4+ T cells from PBMCs. These TCRs come from a human donor with multiple sclerosis.

The J gene is TRBJ2-1, the V gene TRBV6-1; perhaps D is TRBD1 or TRBD2 (5 bases each). Deletions cut 2 bases from V and 0 bases from J, with 11 bases between. The CDR3 loop spans 16 amino acids. Germline loops: CDR1 MNHNS, CDR2 SASEGT. DNA of the CDR3: TGTGCCAGCAGTGAACTCGGGGCGGACTCCTACAATGAGCAGTTCTTC. It specifies CASSELGADSYNEQFF.

The CDR3 is CATSDWGTSYGYTF. The CDR3 DNA reads TGTGCCACCAGTGACTGGGGGACATCCTATGGCTACACCTTC. This chain joins TRBV24-1 and TRBJ1-2; tentatively, D is TRBD1 (6 bases). V shed 4 bases and J shed 4 bases, with 12 bases lying between them. The CDR3 sequence is 14 residues long. CDR1 KGHDR and CDR2 SFDVKD come from the germline V gene.

The rearrangement joins TRBV27 to TRBJ2-1; D possibly corresponds to TRBD1 (5 bases). Germline V CDR1 and CDR2: MNHEY, SMNVEV (reference sequence). The CDR3 loop spans 17 amino acids. The V end was cut by 2 bases, the J end by 4 bases, with 18 bases between. The CDR3 DNA reads TGTGCCAGCAGTTTAGTAGGGGCCCTAAACTTTTACAATGAGCAGTTCTTC. It specifies CASSLVGALNFYNEQFF.

This clonotype was seen once. This chain connects TRBV9 to TRBJ1-5; D may be TRBD1 (5 bases). The length of the CDR3 is 13 residues. Trimming took off 2 bases at V and 7 bases at J, with 10 bases between the two ends. Germline V gene data show CDR1 as SGDLS and CDR2 as YYNGEE. Here the CDR3 DNA reads TGTGCCAGCAGCGTCGACAGCGCCCAGCCCCAGCATTTT. This sequence encodes CASSVDSAQPQHF.

The table lists this clonotype with a count of one. The chain employs TRBV12-3 or TRBV12-4 and TRBJ1-6, with D possibly TRBD1 on 6 matching bases. Trimming pared 5 bases from V and 4 bases from J, leaving 12 bases between. The CDR3 runs 15 residues. The CDR3 DNA follows: TGTGCCAGCAGTCCAGGGGCCGGATATAATTCACCCCTCCACTTT. Translated, it gives CASSPGAGYNSPLHF.

This clonotype was seen a handful of times. This chain uses TRBV11-2 with TRBJ1-2; D ambiguous. Germline values: CDR1 SGHAT, CDR2 FQNNGV. The V gene lost 3 bases and the J gene lost 4 bases, with 6 bases spanning the gap. CDR3 length: 12 residues. This CDR3 is CASSLEVYGYTF. In nucleotides, the CDR3 is TGTGCCAGCAGCTTGGAGGTCTATGGCTACACCTTC.

The rearrangement joins TRBV29-1 to TRBJ2-7; the D gene is possibly TRBD1 (5 bases). CDR3 length: 11 amino acids. V was cut by 6 bases and J by 5 bases, with 11 bases left in between. Germline lookup yields CDR1 SQVTM and CDR2 ANQGSEA. CDR3 bases: TGCAGCGTCGCTGGCAGGGACGAGCAGTACTTC. Protein sequence: CSVAGRDEQYF.

The rearrangement links TRBV30 to TRBJ1-2; D not certain. The CDR3 runs to 13 residues. V lost 2 bases, J lost 4 bases, and 11 bases lay in between. Germline V gene data show CDR1 as GTSNPN and CDR2 as SVGIG (reference sequence). In nucleotides, the CDR3 is TGTGCCTGGAGTCCCAGCAGGATCTATGGCTACACCTTC. Translation gives CAWSPSRIYGYTF.

The J gene is TRBJ1-1, the V gene TRBV20-1; tentatively, D is TRBD1 (6 bases). Germline V lookup: CDR1 DFQATT, CDR2 SNEGSKA (reference sequence). Trimming took 5 bases from V and 2 from J, leaving 9 bases between them. The CDR3 contains 12 residues. The CDR3 spells CSAWGANTEAFF. The CDR3 coding sequence is TGCAGTGCTTGGGGGGCCAACACTGAAGCTTTCTTT.

This clonotype came up once. This rearrangement joins TRBV20-1 to TRBJ2-5; 12 nucleotides line up with TRBD2. This CDR3 has 14 amino acids. Germline CDR1 and CDR2: DFQATT and SNEGSKA (reference sequence). J gave up 2 bases and V 5 bases, and 3 bases lay outside the gene matches. CDR3 nucleotide sequence: TGCAGTGCTGCTACTAGCGGGGGGCAAGAGACCCAGTACTTC. Residues: CSAATSGGQETQYF.

V usage is TRBV12-3 or TRBV12-4 and J usage is TRBJ1-1; 8 bases are shared with TRBD1. V was pared by 1 base and J by 4 bases, with 20 bases of the junction left unmatched. The CDR3 loop spans 20 amino acids. CDR3 coding DNA: TGTGCCAGCAGTTTAGGACAAGGCAGGGGGCGGAAAGAGTGGGCCACTGAAGCTTTCTTT. This encodes CASSLGQGRGRKEWATEAFF.

This chain uses TRBV29-1 with TRBJ1-2; D not resolved. The CDR3 covers 15 residues. CDR1 and CDR2 from the germline V gene are SQVTM and ANQGSEA. V lost 0 bases, J lost 3 bases, and 14 bases lay in between. The CDR3, as DNA: TGCAGCGTTGAAGATCTTGCCAGCGGAGACTATGGCTACACCTTC. This translates into CSVEDLASGDYGYTF.

The table lists this clonotype with a few counts. The chain employs TRBV29-1 and TRBJ2-3; D may match TRBD1 or TRBD2 (5 bases each). Germline CDR1 and CDR2: SQVTM and ANQGSEA. The CDR3 runs to 14 residues. Trimming pared 5 bases from V and 2 bases from J, leaving 14 bases between. The CDR3 spells CSVPLVGVTDTQYF. CDR3 nucleotide sequence: TGCAGCGTTCCCCTTGTGGGGGTCACAGATACGCAGTATTTT.

This chain connects TRBV20-1 to TRBJ2-3, with unresolved D. Looked up from germline, CDR1 is DFQATT and CDR2 is SNEGSKA (reference sequence). CDR3 length: 11 residues. Trimming removed 5 bases from V and 3 bases from J, with 6 bases in between. This CDR3 reads CSAVRTDTQYF. CDR3 coding DNA: TGCAGTGCTGTCCGAACAGATACGCAGTATTTT.

The genes are TRBV29-1 and TRBJ2-3, with D uncertain. CDR1 and CDR2 from the germline V gene are SQVTM and ANQGSEA. V lost 5 bases to trimming and J lost 2 bases, with 8 bases between them. This CDR3 is 12 amino acids long. The CDR3 reads CSVKRDTDTQYF. CDR3 DNA: TGCAGCGTTAAGAGAGACACAGATACGCAGTATTTT.

The chain combines TRBV5-1 with TRBJ2-2; unclear D gene. The germline V gene has CDR1 SGHRS and CDR2 YFSETQ. V lost 0 bases and J 6 bases, leaving 9 bases between the germline ends. The CDR3 is made up of 14 amino acids. CDR3 in amino acids: CASSLVALPGELFF. As DNA, the CDR3 is TGCGCCAGCAGCTTGGTCGCCCTACCCGGGGAGCTGTTTTTT.

This clonotype showed up just once. This chain uses TRBV29-1 with TRBJ1-2; D perhaps matches TRBD1 (6 bases). V dropped 1 base and J dropped 8 bases, with 14 bases sitting between them. The CDR3 extends over 13 amino acids. The germline V gene has CDR1 SQVTM and CDR2 ANQGSEA. The CDR3 DNA reads as TGCAGCGTTGAAGTCGGACAGCAACAGGGCTACACCTTC. This translates into CSVEVGQQQGYTF.

The rearrangement joins TRBV3-1 to TRBJ1-1, with D perhaps matching TRBD1 (5 bases). The germline V and J ends were trimmed by 5 bases and 11 bases, with 15 bases remaining between them. The CDR3 loop spans 12 amino acids. CDR1 is LGHDT, CDR2 YNNKEL, per germline (reference sequence). Here the CDR3 reads CASSYGLGDAFF. In nucleotides, the CDR3 is TGTGCCAGCAGCTACGGCTTGGGGGATGCTTTCTTT.

The chain is built from TRBV20-1 and TRBJ2-3; 8 positions agree with TRBD1. The ends lost 4 bases at V and 0 bases at J; junction bases unmatched: 6. CDR3 length: 15 residues. The germline V gene has CDR1 DFQATT and CDR2 SNEGSKA (reference sequence). The CDR3 spells CSATPWTGSTDTQYF. CDR3 coding DNA: TGCAGTGCTACGCCATGGACAGGGAGCACAGATACGCAGTATTTT.

The chain employs TRBV12-3 or TRBV12-4 and TRBJ1-5; D is unclear. The CDR3 is 13 residues long. The V gene lost 7 bases and the J gene lost 10 bases, with 17 bases spanning the gap. In DNA form, the CDR3 reads TGTGCCAGCACCCTTACGGAAACTGCACCCCAGCATTTT. Amino acids: CASTLTETAPQHF.

The chain carries TRBV20-1 and TRBJ2-4; 8 bases are shared with TRBD1. The junction had 7 bases not matched to a gene; V was cut back by 6 bases and J by 9 bases. CDR3 length equals 12 residues. In germline, CDR1 is DFQATT, CDR2 SNEGSKA (reference sequence). CDR3 region: CSAPDRERIQYF. In DNA form, the CDR3 reads TGCAGTGCCCCGGACAGGGAACGCATTCAGTACTTC.

V and J are TRBV6-5 and TRBJ2-1, with 8 bases fitting TRBD1. CDR1 is MNHEY, CDR2 SVGAGI, per germline. CDR3 size: 14 residues. J lost 5 bases, V lost 8 bases, and 8 bases had no gene match. The CDR3, as DNA: TGTGCCAGCCGAAACAGGGGGGAGAACAATGAGCAGTTCTTC. Amino acids: CASRNRGENNEQFF.

The chain carries TRBV19 and TRBJ2-4; D is possibly TRBD2 (5 bases). Germline V gene lookup returns CDR1 LNHDA and CDR2 SQIVND (reference sequence). CDR3 size: 14 residues. Trimming shortened V by 4 bases and J by 5 bases, and 12 bases separated the two germline ends. CDR3 nucleotides: TGTGCCAGTAGTACAGGAGTGCGGGAAAACATTCAGTACTTC. Translated, it gives CASSTGVRENIQYF.

The chain employs TRBV3-1 and TRBJ1-6; D gene uncertain. The CDR3 totals 12 residues. Trimming shortened V by 1 base and J by 9 bases, and 4 bases separated the two germline ends. Germline V gives CDR1 LGHDT, CDR2 YNNKEL (reference sequence). CDR3 protein: CASSQARSPLHF. CDR3 bases: TGTGCCAGCAGCCAAGCACGTTCACCCCTCCACTTT.

This sequence joins TRBV11-3 and TRBJ2-5, with TRBD2 identical over 13 bases. Germline V gene lookup returns CDR1 SGHNT and CDR2 YENEEA. J lost 7 bases, V lost 5 bases, and 10 bases had no gene match. This CDR3 is 16 amino acids long. The CDR3 DNA reads TGTGCCAGCAGCGCAGGGACTAGCGGGGCAAGTGGGACCCAGTACTTC. Translating it yields CASSAGTSGASGTQYF.

The J gene is TRBJ2-3, the V gene TRBV4-2; unclear D gene. The V end lost 0 bases, the J end lost 4 bases, and 5 bases lay between the germline ends. CDR1 is LGHNA and CDR2 is YNFKEQ in the germline V gene. CDR3 length: 13 amino acids. CDR3 protein: CASSQDEPDTQYF. The DNA of the CDR3 is TGTGCCAGCAGCCAAGATGAGCCAGATACGCAGTATTTT.

The chain links TRBV6-5 to TRBJ1-5, with D maybe TRBD1 (6 bases). Germline lookup yields CDR1 MNHEY and CDR2 SVGAGI. The CDR3 has 12 amino acids. The V end lost 6 bases, the J end lost 6 bases, and 9 bases lay between the germline ends. The CDR3, as DNA: TGTGCCAGCAGCCAGGGGAGTCAGCCCCAGCATTTT. It is translated as CASSQGSQPQHF.

The chain employs TRBV3-1 and TRBJ2-1; 8 bases fit TRBD2. Germline V gene sequence: CDR1 LGHDT, CDR2 YNNKEL (reference sequence). The CDR3 has 16 residues. Trimming removed 1 base from V and 8 bases from J; junction bases left unmatched: 10. The CDR3 here is CASSQASGGTMDEQFF. CDR3 nucleotide sequence: TGTGCCAGCAGCCAAGCCAGCGGGGGAACCATGGATGAGCAGTTCTTC.

The CDR3 loop reads CASSVQKDRGKYF. The CDR3 nucleotides read TGTGCCAGCAGTGTGCAGAAGGACAGGGGGAAGTACTTC. The chain combines TRBV12-3 or TRBV12-4 with TRBJ2-4; 10 nucleotides agree with TRBD1. Trimming cost V 5 bases and J 14 bases; bases outside gene matches: 9. This CDR3 has 13 residues.